The source of this TCR beta chain is a study of cytomegalovirus exposure and HLA in healthy donors. Study observations and caveats: Later work showed greater clonal expansion in HLA-associated TCR beta chains than in equally common others. Researchers catalogued 150 or so TCR beta chains as cytomegalovirus-associated. 87-base-pair reads could not separate some V segments, including TRBV6-2 and TRBV6-3. HLA alleles were associated with roughly 15,000 TCR beta sequences in a later analysis at 0.05 false discovery rate.

A word on this clone: The target antigen is unknown.

The PCR employed 60 Vbeta primers together with 13 Jbeta primers. The table came from immunoSEQ multiplex PCR; TCRdb's copy has only in-frame clones and leaves some out. This repertoire shows roughly 90,000 clones, 80% to 90% found once; its top ten account for approximately 3%. The CDR3 is 13 residues long. Germline V gene lookup returns CDR1 MNHNY and CDR2 SVGAGI (reference sequence). Trimming pared 6 bases from V and 5 bases from J, leaving 13 bases between. The material sequenced was PBMCs. This chain uses TRBV6-6 with TRBJ1-1; D is unclear. The origin of this receptor is a man aged 25-45 years in good health and CMV-seropositive. DNA of the CDR3: TGTGCCAGCAGCATAAGGCCGGGAACTGAAGCTTTCTTT. Protein: CASSIRPGTEAFF.